A selection of T cell receptor beta chains follows, all from one sample in a study of multiple sclerosis patients with progressive multifocal leukoencephalopathy. The protocol was immunoSEQ multiplex PCR, while the TCRdb copy is restricted to in-frame clones and leaves out a portion. The sample has around 30,000 clones; 90% are singletons. Sample: PBMCs, taken from a patient treated with natalizumab. These receptor sequences come from a human donor with multiple sclerosis. Each CDR3 is given with its conserved first and last residue. A D gene is named only where the DNA matches it firmly. Size tells how often a clone was seen (once, few, many) or the class of an expanded clone, and some rows leave it out.

clone_size j_call cdr3_length d_call v_call cdr3_aa cdr3_nt
NA TRBJ2-7 18 TRBD2 TRBV28 CASSLQGGLAGGIYEQYF TGTGCCAGCAGTTTACAGGGAGGGCTAGCGGGGGGGATCTACGAGCAGTACTTC
NA TRBJ2-5 13 NA TRBV7-9 CASSVDRWGTQYF TGTGCCAGCAGCGTTGACCGGTGGGGGACCCAGTACTTC
NA TRBJ2-5 15 NA TRBV4-3 CASSQRPGPLETQYF TGCGCCAGCAGCCAACGCCCCGGGCCCCTCGAGACCCAGTACTTC
once TRBJ2-7 15 TRBD2 TRBV5-1 CASSLVGGSSYEQYF TGCGCCAGCAGCTTGGTCGGGGGGAGCTCCTACGAGCAGTACTTC
NA TRBJ1-5 17 TRBD1 TRBV7-2 CASSLGDRGYSNQPQHF TGTGCCAGCAGCTTAGGCGACAGGGGTTATAGCAATCAGCCCCAGCATTTT
once TRBJ2-2 18 NA TRBV7-9 CATLIGTALVDYTGELFF TGTGCCACCCTAATTGGGACCGCCCTGGTCGATTACACCGGGGAGCTGTTTTTT
NA TRBJ2-5 14 NA TRBV4-2 CASSRLGYQETQYF TGTGCCAGCAGCCGACTAGGGTACCAAGAGACCCAGTACTTC
NA TRBJ1-5 13 NA TRBV30 CAWTQGPNQPQHF TGTGCCTGGACGCAGGGTCCCAATCAGCCCCAGCATTTT
NA TRBJ1-1 13 NA TRBV5-6 CASSLLANTEAFF TGTGCCAGCAGCTTGTTGGCGAACACTGAAGCTTTCTTT
NA TRBJ1-2 12 NA TRBV6-5 CASSLDHYGYTF TGTGCCAGCAGTCTTGACCACTATGGCTACACCTTC
NA TRBJ1-5 15 TRBD1 TRBV28 CASRRGQGSNQPQHF TGTGCCAGCAGGCGGGGACAGGGGAGCAATCAGCCCCAGCATTTT
NA TRBJ1-1 15 NA TRBV27 CASSLFPSGDTEAFF TGTGCCAGCAGTTTATTTCCCTCCGGGGACACTGAAGCTTTCTTT
NA TRBJ2-7 13 TRBD1 TRBV7-7 CASSARQGYEQYF TGTGCCAGCAGCGCACGACAGGGCTACGAGCAGTACTTC
NA TRBJ1-1 11 NA TRBV6-5 CASSYKGAAFF TGTGCCAGCAGTTACAAAGGGGCGGCTTTCTTT
NA TRBJ2-5 17 TRBD1 TRBV7-3 CASSLTAGTGEQETQYF TGTGCCAGCAGCTTAACGGCCGGGACAGGGGAGCAAGAGACCCAGTACTTC
NA TRBJ1-3 15 NA TRBV30 CAWKWGRSSGNTIYF TGTGCCTGGAAGTGGGGCAGGAGCTCTGGAAACACCATATATTTT
once TRBJ2-7 15 TRBD1 TRBV5-4 CASSPGQGRVYEQYF TGTGCCAGCAGCCCGGGACAGGGGAGAGTCTACGAGCAGTACTTC
NA TRBJ1-1 14 TRBD1 TRBV10-3 CAISGTGSNTEAFF TGTGCCATCAGCGGGACAGGGAGTAACACTGAAGCTTTCTTT